The 19 T cell receptor beta chains below were found in one sample sequenced in a study of cytomegalovirus exposure and HLA in healthy donors. The PCR ran on 60 Vbeta and 13 Jbeta primers. Only in-frame clones appear in the TCRdb table, and some are missing; sequencing was by immunoSEQ multiplex PCR. Of 85,000 to 90,000 clones in the sample, around 76% were seen once. Material for sequencing was PBMCs. These receptor sequences come from a man aged 25 to 45 in good health and CMV-seropositive.

In DNA, the CDR3 is TGTGCCAGCAGTTCCCAACGGGGGCAGCCCCAGCATTTT. Encoded protein: CASSSQRGQPQHF. The chain combines TRBV27 with TRBJ1-5, with TRBD1 as a possible D gene (5 bases). The ends were cut back, 4 bases at V and 7 bases at J, with 11 bases in the middle. CDR1 and CDR2 (germline): MNHEY, SMNVEV (reference sequence). This CDR3 is built from 13 residues.

The chain is built from TRBV5-4 and TRBJ1-1; possible D gene TRBD1, 6 bases. This CDR3 is 14 amino acids long. Trimming pared 6 bases from V and 0 bases from J, leaving 12 bases between. Germline values: CDR1 SGHNT, CDR2 YYREEE (reference sequence). CDR3 sequence: CASTPDRMNTEAFF. CDR3 DNA: TGTGCCAGCACCCCGGACAGAATGAACACTGAAGCTTTCTTT.

The chain joins TRBV7-9 to TRBJ1-6; D perhaps matches TRBD1 (6 bases). Per the germline V gene, CDR1 is SEHNR and CDR2 is FQNEAQ (reference sequence). V was pared by 8 bases and J by 6 bases, with 14 bases between. This CDR3 contains 14 residues. The CDR3 is CASVGGAGNSPLHF. The DNA of the CDR3 is TGTGCCAGCGTGGGGGGGGCCGGTAATTCACCCCTCCACTTT.

The chain carries TRBV5-6 and TRBJ2-7, with TRBD1 as a possible D gene (6 bases). The V gene's germline CDR1 is SGHDT and CDR2 YYEEEE. With 2 bases removed from V and 3 bases from J, the gap between germline ends came to 9 bases. CDR3 length equals 13 residues. The CDR3 spells CASSFPGDYEQYF. The CDR3 DNA reads as TGTGCCAGCAGCTTTCCAGGGGACTACGAGCAGTACTTC.

The rearrangement joins TRBV5-1 to TRBJ2-7, with TRBD1 matching 11 bases. Looked up from germline, CDR1 is SGHRS and CDR2 is YFSETQ. The CDR3 consists of 15 residues. Trimming at V came to 4 bases and at J to 3 bases, leaving 6 bases not matched to a gene. The CDR3 loop reads CASSVGQGALYEQYF. CDR3 DNA sequence: TGCGCCAGCAGCGTTGGACAGGGGGCCCTCTACGAGCAGTACTTC. The variable domain in full, with the rest retrieved from reference TRBV5-1 and TRBJ2-7, is KAGVTQTPRYLIKTRGQQVTLSCSPISGHRSVSWYQQTPGQGLQFLFEYFSETQRNKGNFPGRFSGRQFSNSRSEMNVSTLELGDSALYLCASSVGQGALYEQYFGPGTRLTVT.

This clone was counted a few times. The chain combines TRBV7-9 with TRBJ1-4, with D uncertain. The ends were cut back, 2 bases at V and 7 bases at J, with 8 bases in the middle. The length of the CDR3 is 13 residues. The germline CDR1 and CDR2 sequences are SEHNR and FQNEAQ (reference sequence). The CDR3 coding sequence is TGTGCCAGCAGCTTACGAGTTTTTGAAAAACTGTTTTTT. Protein product: CASSLRVFEKLFF. Drawing the rest from reference TRBV7-9 and TRBJ1-4, the complete variable domain is DTGVSQNPRHKITKRGQNVTFRCDPISEHNRLYWYRQTLGQGPEFLTYFQNEAQLEKSRLLSDRFSAERPKGSFSTLEIQRTEQGDSAMYLCASSLRVFEKLFFGSGTQLSVL.

The chain links TRBV2 to TRBJ1-1; D is ambiguous. Trimming stripped 6 bases from V and 6 bases from J, with 8 bases between. The V gene's germline CDR1 is SNHLY and CDR2 FYNNEI. This CDR3 region has 11 residues. The CDR3 reads CASRAGAEAFF. The CDR3 nucleotides read TGTGCCAGCAGAGCCGGGGCTGAAGCTTTCTTT.

V gene TRBV5-1 combines with J gene TRBJ1-4; tentatively, D is TRBD1 (5 bases). V dropped 0 bases and J dropped 7 bases, with 16 bases sitting between them. The CDR3 has 16 amino acids. Germline V gene sequence: CDR1 SGHRS, CDR2 YFSETQ. The CDR3 nucleotides are TGCGCCAGCAGCTTGGGGGCAGTACGAGACAGTGAAAAACTGTTTTTT. Translation: CASSLGAVRDSEKLFF.

This clone was recorded only once. The chain uses TRBV10-3 and TRBJ2-7, with 10 bases aligning to TRBD1. The CDR3 is made up of 14 amino acids. Looked up from germline, CDR1 is ENHRY and CDR2 is SYGVKD. The junction had 7 bases not matched to a gene; V was cut back by 6 bases and J by 5 bases. The CDR3 here is CAIRSGQGLDEQYF. The CDR3 coding sequence is TGTGCCATCAGATCGGGACAGGGGCTGGACGAGCAGTACTTC.

The J gene is TRBJ2-3, the V gene TRBV4-3; TRBD2 agrees at 10 bases. V shed 0 bases and J 8 bases; nucleotides not matched to a gene: 8. The CDR3 has 16 residues. Per the germline V gene, CDR1 is LGHNA and CDR2 is YSLEER. CDR3 sequence: CASSQESSGGRGTQYF. As DNA, the CDR3 is TGCGCCAGCAGCCAAGAATCTAGCGGGGGCCGGGGTACGCAGTATTTT.

The chain joins TRBV20-1 to TRBJ1-2; D is possibly TRBD1 (5 bases). The V and J ends lost 1 base and 13 bases respectively, with 13 bases between them. Germline lookup yields CDR1 DFQATT and CDR2 SNEGSKA (reference sequence). The length of the CDR3 is 11 residues. CDR3 in amino acids: CSARGWEGTTF. CDR3 sequence (DNA): TGCAGTGCTAGAGGTTGGGAGGGGACCACCTTC.

The V and J genes are TRBV11-2 and TRBJ1-6; no reliable D call. V lost 3 bases, J lost 7 bases, and 7 bases lay in between. CDR1 is SGHAT and CDR2 is FQNNGV in the germline V gene. This CDR3 has 13 residues. CDR3 nucleotides: TGTGCCAGCAGCTTTGTCGCGAATTCACCCCTCCACTTT. Translating it yields CASSFVANSPLHF.

The CDR3 spells CASRSGTGGREQFF. CDR3 in DNA: TGTGCCAGCAGATCCGGGACAGGGGGGCGCGAGCAGTTCTTC. V gene TRBV5-5 combines with J gene TRBJ2-1; the match to TRBD1 covers 11 bases. The CDR3 totals 14 residues. Germline-derived CDR1 and CDR2 are SGHKS and YYEKEE (reference sequence). The junction had 8 bases not matched to a gene; V was cut back by 5 bases and J by 10 bases.

This clone was picked up a small number of times. The junction departs from germline at one end; a sequencing error may be responsible. This chain joins TRBV5-8 and TRBJ2-3, with unresolved D. The CDR3 length is 13 residues. The germline CDR1 and CDR2 sequences are SGHTS and YDEGEE. CDR3 residues: CARSLQGTDTQYF. CDR3 in DNA: TGTGCCAGAAGCTTGCAGGGCACAGATACGCAGTATTTT. Supplemented by reference TRBV5-8 and TRBJ2-3, the full variable domain reads EAGVTQSPTHLIKTRGQQATLRCSPISGHTSVYWYQQALGLGLQFLLWYDEGEERNRGNFPPRFSGRQFPNYSSELNVNALELEDSALYLCARSLQGTDTQYFGPGTRLTVL.

V and J are TRBV5-1 and TRBJ2-7, with D possibly TRBD1 on 6 matching bases. The CDR3 is 14 amino acids. In germline, CDR1 is SGHRS, CDR2 YFSETQ. The V gene lost 0 bases and the J gene lost 7 bases, with 14 bases spanning the gap. CDR3 nucleotides: TGCGCCAGCAGCTTGGTATCGGACAGACGGGAGCAGTACTTC. It is translated as CASSLVSDRREQYF.

This clone has just a few counts. This chain connects TRBV4-2 to TRBJ2-6; the match to TRBD1 covers 9 bases. The germline CDR1 and CDR2 sequences are LGHNA and YNFKEQ. The CDR3 spans 19 residues. Germline trimming cut 2 bases from V and 0 bases from J; bases unmatched to any gene: 8. The CDR3 DNA follows: TGTGCCAGCAGCCAACACAGGGGGCTCGGGAGCTCTGGGGCCAACGTCCTGACTTTC. Encoded protein: CASSQHRGLGSSGANVLTF.

This clone was seen a handful of times. V gene TRBV6-5 combines with J gene TRBJ1-4; 7 bases fit TRBD1. The trim removed 5 bases at V and 8 bases at J, leaving 8 bases unmatched. Per the germline V gene, CDR1 is MNHEY and CDR2 is SVGAGI. This CDR3 has 14 amino acids. The CDR3 nucleotides read TGTGCCAGCAGTCCCAGGGACAGCTCAGAAAAACTGTTTTTT. Translated, it gives CASSPRDSSEKLFF.

The chain is built from TRBV10-3 and TRBJ1-2; tentatively, D is TRBD1 (6 bases). The CDR3 has 12 residues. V shed 8 bases and J shed 5 bases, with 12 bases lying between them. CDR1 and CDR2 (germline): ENHRY, SYGVKD. The CDR3 region has the DNA TGTGCCATCGGACAGAACCGTTATGGCTACACCTTC. Residues: CAIGQNRYGYTF.

J is TRBJ2-7 and V is TRBV7-8; the D gene is possibly TRBD2 (5 bases). Trimming removed 2 bases at V and 6 bases at J, with 8 bases between. CDR3 size: 12 residues. CDR1 is SGHVS, CDR2 FQNEAQ, per germline. This CDR3 is CASSLFAGEQYF. In DNA form, the CDR3 reads TGTGCCAGCAGCTTATTCGCGGGCGAGCAGTACTTC.